This T cell receptor beta chain was retrieved from a study of cytomegalovirus exposure and HLA in healthy donors. This PCR relied on a set of 60 Vbeta primers and 13 Jbeta primers. Assay: immunoSEQ multiplex PCR; the TCRdb copy retains only in-frame clones and omits some. The profile covers 150,000 to 200,000 clones, with over 60% appearing a single time and approximately 3.1% taken by the ten largest. Germline V lookup: CDR1 SEHNR, CDR2 FQNEAQ (reference sequence). V was pared by 4 bases and J by 5 bases, with 11 bases of the junction left unmatched. The CDR3 sequence is 15 residues long. Broader study findings: A few CMV-associated chains were confirmed in vitro to be specific for CMV antigens. In an earlier analysis, about 87% or about 30%: the productive usage of most TCR beta V segments.

About this clone: Its specificity is not known.

The material sequenced was PBMCs. The rearrangement links TRBV7-9 to TRBJ2-7, with TRBD1 matching 7 bases. The receptor comes from a middle-aged woman in good health and CMV-seronegative. In DNA, the CDR3 is TGTGCCAGCAGCTCACAGGGGCTGGTGGTTGACGAGCAGTACTTC. Translated, it gives CASSSQGLVVDEQYF.